The 29 T cell receptor beta chains presented below share a single source sample, sequenced in a study of T cell responses to AZD1222 COVID-19 vaccine. TCRdb's copy holds only in-frame clones and misses some; the assay was immunoSEQ multiplex PCR. In the table there are 150,000 to 200,000 clones, 75% to 90% of which are singletons. The sample in question was peripheral blood, obtained on day 0 of AZD1222 vaccination. These receptor sequences come from an adult in good health.

The V call is TRBV28, the J call TRBJ1-1; maybe TRBD1 (5 bases). The germline V gene has CDR1 MDHEN and CDR2 SYDVKM. CDR3 size: 13 residues. V shed 9 bases and J shed 3 bases, with 14 bases lying between them. As DNA, the CDR3 is TGTGCCAGTGACGGCAGGGACGACACTGAAGCTTTCTTT. Translating gives CASDGRDDTEAFF.

This clone occurred once. The gene calls are TRBV30 and TRBJ2-6; D perhaps matches TRBD2 (6 bases). The CDR3 runs to 15 residues. Trimming took 3 bases from V and 2 from J, leaving 11 bases between them. Germline V gives CDR1 GTSNPN, CDR2 SVGIG (reference sequence). Here the CDR3 DNA reads TGTGCCTGGAGAGACGGGAGCGCTGGGGCCAACGTCCTGACTTTC. Its protein product is CAWRDGSAGANVLTF.

V is TRBV12-3 or TRBV12-4 and J is TRBJ1-2; D is unresolved. Trimming removed 3 bases at V and 8 bases at J, with 13 bases between. This CDR3 region has 13 residues. In nucleotides, the CDR3 is TGTGCCAGCAGTTTCGCTCGTACGGGGGGCTACACCTTC. It encodes CASSFARTGGYTF.

The V call is TRBV6-6, the J call TRBJ2-3; D assignment may be TRBD1 or TRBD2 (6 bases each). V lost 8 bases and J 6 bases, leaving 21 bases between the germline ends. Germline V gene data show CDR1 as MNHNY and CDR2 as SVGAGI (reference sequence). The CDR3 loop spans 15 amino acids. In DNA, the CDR3 is TGTGCCAGCCGAACTCAAGGGGGGAGTTGGGATACGCAGTATTTT. Protein sequence: CASRTQGGSWDTQYF.

V usage is TRBV5-1 and J usage is TRBJ2-7, with D possibly being TRBD2 (6 bases). CDR1 is SGHRS and CDR2 is YFSETQ in the germline V gene. V dropped 3 bases and J dropped 0 bases, with 16 bases sitting between them. The CDR3 is 16 residues long. CDR3 bases: TGCGCCAGCAGCTGGGAAGGGACTTTCCGCTCCTACGAGCAGTACTTC. The encoded protein is CASSWEGTFRSYEQYF.

This chain links TRBV5-1 with TRBJ2-6, with D hard to call. The CDR3 sequence is 16 residues long. The V gene's germline CDR1 is SGHRS and CDR2 YFSETQ. Trimming took 3 bases from V and 2 from J, leaving 12 bases between them. CDR3 sequence reads: CASSWAASTGANVLTF. CDR3 nucleotides: TGCGCCAGCAGCTGGGCGGCCAGCACTGGGGCCAACGTCCTGACTTTC.

This sequence joins TRBV6-6 and TRBJ2-3; 7 positions match TRBD1. V lost 5 bases and J lost 7; bases outside the gene matches: 12. Looked up from germline, CDR1 is MNHNY and CDR2 is SVGAGI (reference sequence). The length of the CDR3 is 15 residues. CDR3 loop: CASSHLTGTTYTQYF. In DNA form, the CDR3 reads TGTGCCAGCAGTCATCTGACAGGGACGACTTATACGCAGTATTTT.

The chain joins TRBV10-3 to TRBJ2-7; D is unclear. The V gene's germline CDR1 is ENHRY and CDR2 SYGVKD. This CDR3 is built from 12 residues. Trimming shortened V by 4 bases and J by 9 bases, and 13 bases separated the two germline ends. Here the CDR3 reads CAISALGDGQYF. The CDR3 DNA follows: TGTGCCATCAGTGCCCTTGGGGATGGGCAGTACTTC.

The chain has TRBV4-1 and TRBJ1-2; TRBD1 is a possible D gene (5 bases). The germline V and J ends were trimmed by 0 bases and 8 bases, with 16 bases remaining between them. The CDR3 runs 15 residues. Germline loops: CDR1 MGHRA, CDR2 YSYEKL. CDR3 DNA: TGCGCCAGCAGCCAAGAGGGGCAGTCCCTCAGCGGCTACACCTTC. Translation: CASSQEGQSLSGYTF.

This chain links TRBV27 with TRBJ1-5; 12 nucleotides line up with TRBD1. This CDR3 has 15 amino acids. V gave up 3 bases and J gave up 6 bases; unmatched junction bases: 3. The germline gives CDR1 MNHEY, CDR2 SMNVEV (reference sequence). The CDR3 DNA sequence: TGTGCCAGCAGTTTTGGGACAGGGGGCGGTCAGCCCCAGCATTTT. It yields the protein CASSFGTGGGQPQHF.

This chain connects TRBV19 to TRBJ1-5, with D hard to call. CDR3 size: 12 residues. Trimming removed 4 bases at V and 5 bases at J, with 6 bases between. Germline V gene lookup returns CDR1 LNHDA and CDR2 SQIVND (reference sequence). DNA for the CDR3: TGTGCCAGTAGTAACCACGATCAGCCCCAGCATTTT. This sequence encodes CASSNHDQPQHF.

The genes are TRBV9 and TRBJ2-2; TRBD2 agrees at 8 bases. Germline loops: CDR1 SGDLS, CDR2 YYNGEE. J lost 0 bases, V lost 0 bases, and 1 base had no gene match. There are 16 residues in the CDR3. The CDR3 spells CASSVGLAPNTGELFF. In nucleotides, the CDR3 is TGTGCCAGCAGCGTAGGACTAGCGCCGAACACCGGGGAGCTGTTTTTT.

This clone showed up just once. The rearrangement joins TRBV7-3 to TRBJ2-1; D is perhaps TRBD1 (5 bases). Germline values: CDR1 SGHTA, CDR2 FQGTGA. V was shortened by 2 bases and J by 0 bases, with 14 bases between the two germline ends. The CDR3 runs 17 residues. The CDR3 loop is CASSLSPLGASYNEQFF. CDR3 sequence (DNA): TGTGCCAGCAGCTTATCCCCCCTAGGGGCCTCCTACAATGAGCAGTTCTTC.

V and J are TRBV3-1 (or the pseudogene TRBV3-2) and TRBJ2-3, with D hard to call. Germline lookup yields CDR1 LGHDT and CDR2 YNNKEL (reference sequence). The V and J ends lost 7 bases and 5 bases respectively, with 13 bases between them. The CDR3 is made up of 13 amino acids. The DNA for the CDR3 is TGTGCCAGCAACCCCGGGTGGGAAGATACGCAGTATTTT. Translated, it gives CASNPGWEDTQYF.

This sequence joins TRBV25-1 and TRBJ2-7, with a weak D call TRBD1 (5 bases). This CDR3 spans 15 amino acids. Germline loops: CDR1 MGHDK, CDR2 SYGVNS. The V end was cut by 2 bases, the J end by 0 bases, with 11 bases between. The chain's CDR3 is CASSEGASSSYEQYF. CDR3 bases: TGTGCCAGCAGTGAAGGGGCTTCCAGCTCCTACGAGCAGTACTTC.

This chain joins TRBV24-1 and TRBJ2-1; D is undetermined. The V end lost 4 bases, the J end lost 5 bases, and 14 bases lay between the germline ends. The CDR3 is made up of 15 amino acids. Per the germline V gene, CDR1 is KGHDR and CDR2 is SFDVKD. In DNA, the CDR3 is TGTGCCACCAGTGAGAACTTTGGCGTCGACAATGAGCAGTTCTTC. As protein: CATSENFGVDNEQFF.

This clone was detected once. V gene TRBV2 combines with J gene TRBJ2-1; 10 bases map to TRBD2. This CDR3 region has 14 residues. Germline V gene sequence: CDR1 SNHLY, CDR2 FYNNEI. Trimming removed 2 bases from V and 10 bases from J; junction bases left unmatched: 5. The CDR3 DNA follows: TGTGCCAGCAGTGAACTAGCGGGAGCTGTAGAGCAGTTCTTC. Translation gives CASSELAGAVEQFF.

This clone was seen more than once but under ten times. V gene TRBV3-1 (or the pseudogene TRBV3-2) combines with J gene TRBJ1-1; no clear D. The CDR3 loop spans 15 amino acids. Germline CDR1 and CDR2: LGHDT and YNNKEL (reference sequence). Trimming stripped 4 bases from V and 5 bases from J, with 17 bases between. The CDR3 sequence is CASSLMDRPGTEAFF. In DNA, the CDR3 is TGTGCCAGCAGCCTCATGGACCGACCTGGGACTGAAGCTTTCTTT.

The chain employs TRBV6-5 and TRBJ2-5, with D possibly being TRBD1 (6 bases). This CDR3 has 13 residues. CDR1 and CDR2 (germline): MNHEY, SVGAGI. V lost 5 bases to trimming and J lost 4 bases, with 11 bases between them. CDR3 DNA sequence: TGTGCCAGCAGTCTCGCAGGGGCAGAGACCCAGTACTTC. Its translation is CASSLAGAETQYF.

The rearrangement links TRBV2 to TRBJ2-1; D unresolved. The CDR3 contains 14 residues. The V end was cut by 0 bases, the J end by 4 bases, with 7 bases between. Germline V CDR1 and CDR2: SNHLY, FYNNEI. CDR3 DNA: TGTGCCAGCAGTGAAGCGCTAGGATACAATGAGCAGTTCTTC. As protein: CASSEALGYNEQFF. The whole variable domain, filled in from reference TRBV2 and TRBJ2-1, reads EPEVTQTPSHQVTQMGQEVILRCVPISNHLYFYWYRQILGQKVEFLVSFYNNEISEKSEIFDDQFSVERPDGSNFTLKIRSTKLEDSAMYFCASSEALGYNEQFFGPGTRLTVL.

This sequence joins TRBV7-8 and TRBJ2-1, with TRBD2 matching 8 bases. The germline gives CDR1 SGHVS, CDR2 FQNEAQ. V lost 5 bases and J lost 4; bases outside the gene matches: 10. The CDR3 covers 16 residues. For the CDR3, the DNA is TGTGCCAGCAGCCCATCCCGACTAGCGAGTTACAATGAGCAGTTCTTC. Amino acid sequence: CASSPSRLASYNEQFF. Looking up the rest from reference TRBV7-8 and TRBJ2-1 gives the full variable domain: GAGVSQSPRYKVAKRGQDVALRCDPISGHVSLFWYQQALGQGPEFLTYFQNEAQLDKSGLPSDRFFAERPEGSVSTLKIQRTQQEDSAVYLCASSPSRLASYNEQFFGPGTRLTVL.

This chain joins TRBV2 and TRBJ2-7, with a tentative D call TRBD1 (6 bases). Per germline, CDR1 SNHLY and CDR2 FYNNEI. V lost 3 bases to trimming and J lost 3 bases, with 9 bases between them. The CDR3 length is 13 residues. Here the CDR3 DNA reads TGTGCCAGCAGTGATATAGGGGGCTACGAGCAGTACTTC. Its protein is CASSDIGGYEQYF.

Note on this clone: The junction shows a germline mismatch at one end, possibly a read error. The rearrangement uses TRBV6-1 and TRBJ2-7; either TRBD1 or TRBD2 may fit D (5 bases each). The CDR3 is 15 residues long. CDR1 is MNHNS, CDR2 SASEGT, per germline. CDR3 loop: CASREGTGSFWGQYF. The CDR3 bases are TGTGCCAGCAGGGAAGGGACCGGGTCTTTCTGGGGGCAGTACTTC.

V usage is TRBV10-3 and J usage is TRBJ2-3; 9 nucleotides line up with TRBD2. The CDR3 contains 15 residues. J was trimmed by 4 bases and V by 9 bases; bases with no gene match: 11. CDR1 and CDR2 (germline): ENHRY, SYGVKD. The CDR3 spells CAIAPGTSYADTQYF. In DNA, the CDR3 is TGTGCCATAGCTCCCGGGACTAGCTATGCAGATACGCAGTATTTT.

The chain couples TRBV7-9 to TRBJ1-1; D gene unclear. Trimming pared 1 base from V and 2 bases from J, leaving 11 bases between. The CDR3 consists of 15 residues. In germline, CDR1 is SEHNR, CDR2 FQNEAQ (reference sequence). CDR3 nucleotides: TGTGCCAGCAGCTTAGTGAGAGGGAAAAACACTGAAGCTTTCTTT. Its translation: CASSLVRGKNTEAFF.

The V gene is TRBV3-1 (or the pseudogene TRBV3-2), the J gene TRBJ2-1, with 12 positions matching TRBD2. The CDR3 covers 15 residues. J lost 9 bases, V lost 6 bases, and 9 bases had no gene match. The germline CDR1 and CDR2 sequences are LGHDT and YNNKEL (reference sequence). CDR3 region: CASSYVRLAGVEQFF. In DNA, the CDR3 is TGTGCCAGCAGTTATGTCCGACTAGCGGGAGTTGAGCAGTTCTTC.

CDR3 nucleotide sequence: TGTGCCAGCAGGCCCACTCAGGGGGCCCGAGCTTTCTTT. Protein: CASRPTQGARAFF. The chain recombines TRBV12-3 or TRBV12-4 with TRBJ1-1, with TRBD1 matching 8 bases. The CDR3 is 13 residues long. The ends lost 6 bases at V and 10 bases at J; junction bases unmatched: 10.

The rearrangement links TRBV2 to TRBJ2-7; no clear D gene. The CDR3 sequence is 13 residues long. Germline CDR1 SNHLY, CDR2 FYNNEI. With 8 bases removed from V and 7 bases from J, the gap between germline ends came to 18 bases. The chain's CDR3 is CASDGPSSGEQYF. As DNA, the CDR3 is TGTGCCAGCGATGGGCCCTCTTCTGGGGAGCAGTACTTC.

V gene TRBV24-1 combines with J gene TRBJ2-2; no reliable D call. V was trimmed by 0 bases and J by 6 bases, leaving 19 bases between them. Germline CDR1 reads KGHDR; CDR2 reads SFDVKD. This CDR3 region has 18 residues. The CDR3 nucleotides are TGTGCCACCAGTGATTTGCGTTCTGGGGAAGGGTTGGCCGGGGAGCTGTTTTTT. Protein product: CATSDLRSGEGLAGELFF.